The 6 T cell receptor beta chains given below trace back to one sample, sequenced in a study of shared clonotypes between healthy human individuals. The table came from immunoSEQ multiplex PCR; TCRdb's copy has only in-frame clones and leaves some out. The profile shows a few hundred thousand clones, around 97% of them singletons. The specimen sequenced was naive CD4+ T cells sorted from blood. Subset indicated: CD45RA+ positively selected. The source is a woman in her twenties or thirties in good health.

V gene TRBV6-5 combines with J gene TRBJ2-1, with D possibly being TRBD1 (6 bases). Trimming pared 5 bases from V and 9 bases from J, leaving 8 bases between. The germline gives CDR1 MNHEY, CDR2 SVGAGI. CDR3 length equals 11 residues. CDR3 residues: CASSQGREQFF. CDR3 nucleotides: TGTGCCAGCAGTCAGGGGCGTGAGCAGTTCTTC.

This chain connects TRBV7-2 to TRBJ2-3; no clear D gene. The CDR3 is 15 residues long. V gave up 7 bases and J gave up 3 bases, with 17 bases separating them. Germline CDR1 is SGHTA and CDR2 is FQGNSA. The CDR3 is CASTTSRTVTDTQYF. The CDR3 nucleotides are TGTGCCAGCACCACATCTAGGACGGTGACAGATACGCAGTATTTT.

V usage is TRBV28 and J usage is TRBJ2-7; 10 nucleotides line up with TRBD2. CDR3 size: 19 residues. Germline lookup yields CDR1 MDHEN and CDR2 SYDVKM. The V gene end was trimmed by 6 bases and the J gene end by 0 bases; junction bases not matched to a gene: 17. CDR3 amino acids: CASSTAASGRAPSSYEQYF. The CDR3 DNA sequence: TGTGCCAGCAGCACCGCGGCCAGCGGGAGGGCCCCCAGCTCCTACGAGCAGTACTTC.

The rearrangement joins TRBV4-1 to TRBJ1-5; unclear D gene. V was cut by 1 base and J by 3 bases, with 7 bases left in between. Germline V gene data show CDR1 as MGHRA and CDR2 as YSYEKL. The CDR3 runs 14 residues. For the CDR3, the DNA is TGCGCCAGCAGCCAAGGCCCGCCCAATCAGCCCCAGCATTTT. It yields the protein CASSQGPPNQPQHF.

V gene TRBV6-5 combines with J gene TRBJ1-2; a possible D gene is TRBD1 (5 bases). The CDR3 is 15 amino acids. Germline values: CDR1 MNHEY, CDR2 SVGAGI. Trimming removed 0 bases from V and 3 bases from J, with 11 bases in between. The CDR3 reads CASSYSPGADYGYTF. CDR3 coding DNA: TGTGCCAGCAGTTACTCACCCGGGGCGGACTATGGCTACACCTTC.

The chain carries TRBV7-9 and TRBJ1-5; no clear D. The CDR3 spans 15 residues. V shed 4 bases and J shed 2 bases, with 12 bases lying between them. Germline loops: CDR1 SEHNR, CDR2 FQNEAQ (reference sequence). The chain's CDR3 is CASSSWPGGNQPQHF. DNA of the CDR3: TGTGCCAGCAGCTCATGGCCTGGGGGCAATCAGCCCCAGCATTTT.